This T cell receptor beta chain stems from a study of T cell responses to AZD1222 COVID-19 vaccine (dated by TCRdb to about 2021). Describing the broader study: TCR sequencing was performed for 230 to 250 trial participants, of whom around 210 were given two doses of AZD1222 and around 25 were given two doses of MenACWY control vaccine. Trial participants were enrolled by age into 18-55, 56-69 and 70-plus year subgroups, with roughly 150, 30 and 60 TCR-sequenced participants respectively. The paper's findings and limits, for the study overall: Conclusions about previously exposed vaccinees are limited because only a handful of AZD1222 recipients were SARS-CoV-2 seropositive at baseline. Epitopes outside the regions mutated in the B.1.351 and B.1.1.7 variants were reportedly recognized by nearly half of the unique spike-specific TCRs. A significant rise in spike-specific TCR breadth and depth was observed after two AZD1222 doses relative to day 0 and relative to MenACWY recipients. The 56-69-year group was small, and its depth increase did not reach significance, likely because of low power. Participants were mostly white British, with more females than males. The authors suggested clonal diversity may have been underestimated. CD4 TCRs associated with the vaccine covered the entire spike protein, and the dominant responses were in regions 160-218 and 743-854. No day 14 peak-response samples were available, so repertoires were characterized only after the peak T cell response.

What the time point label conveys for this sample: about 28 days (+/-7) after the second vaccine dose. AZD1222 recipients with second doses at about 4 weeks or about 12 weeks were pooled, because spike-specific TCR depth and breadth did not differ between schedules. The vaccinee samples were drawn from two UK trials, COV001 and COV002, one of which was a single-blind randomized controlled phase 2/3 trial testing AZD1222 (ChAdOx1 nCoV-19) in healthy adults. For TCRbeta chain sequencing, PBMC samples were collected from trial participants at day 0 and at day 28 after the second dose. The CDR3 regions of human TCRbeta chains were subjected to immunosequencing. From the authors' description of their analysis: TCRs in the repertoires were matched against a reference library of SARS-CoV-2-specific TCRs that had been generated with the MIRA antigen-specificity platform. Breadth was defined as the fraction of unique TCRs that were SARS-CoV-2-associated, and depth was defined as the fraction of total T cells that were SARS-CoV-2-associated. Using the MIRA data, each spike-specific TCR was mapped to the spike region that the TCR reacts to and placed in a CD4 or CD8 class. Log10-transformed breadth and depth values were compared by one-way ANOVA with Sidak's multiple comparisons tests. Imported from immuneACCESS, the table was reduced by TCRdb to in-frame sequences with V and J called. These copies leave out some clones; in studies compared against another copy, an unresolved V gene accounts for under half, and the cause of the remainder is not known. Clone size and V and J calls were adopted from that table, with D and trimming inferred from the DNA. Counted in this sample were around 20,000 clones; roughly 80% of them appeared once. Around 15% of the sample belongs to the ten largest clones.

About this clone: Its antigen is still unknown. Base qualities are not provided; no much larger clone lies one nucleotide away.

This clonotype was sampled from an adult who received the AZD1222 COVID-19 vaccine. The sample consisted of peripheral blood, taken 28 days after the second AZD1222 dose.

The CDR3 protein sequence reads: CASSIQRGGVIQYF. The sequenced DNA is TGTGCCAGTAGTATACAGCGGGGTGGGGTCATTCAGTACTTC. The V and J genes are TRBV19 and TRBJ2-4, with 7 central nucleotides matching TRBD2. From a lookup of the germline V gene (reference sequence), CDR1 and CDR2 are LNHDA and SQIVND. From the cysteine up to the phenylalanine, the CDR3 has a length of 14 residues. This entry keeps only the CDR3 DNA: 42 bases, framed from base 1. Here V drops 2 bases and J drops 9 bases, and the junction holds 7 bases not matched to any gene.